A single sample is the source of the 28 T cell receptor beta chains below, sequenced in a study of T cell repertoires in cytomegalovirus infection. TCRdb analysed the reads with MiXCR anew, one entry per CDR3 protein. Among approximately 990,000 distinct CDR3 sequences listed, around 32% were seen once. The antigens for these receptors are not known. Sequencing was performed on cultured CD8+ T cells from PBMCs, taken from culture after CMV antigen stimulation. These receptors were taken from a human donor in good health (CMV status not recorded). Some clones in this sample may be carry-over from other donors' samples.

The CDR3 region is CASSSTEFDDSLYGYTF. In DNA, the CDR3 is TGCGCCAGCAGCTCAACGGAATTTGACGACAGTCTCTATGGCTACACCTTC. The V gene is TRBV5-1, the J gene TRBJ1-2; TRBD1 is a possible D gene (5 bases). The CDR3 sequence is 17 residues long. The germline V gene has CDR1 SGHRS and CDR2 YFSETQ. V lost 3 bases and J 4 bases, leaving 22 bases between the germline ends.

This clonotype was counted only a few times. V gene TRBV6-1 combines with J gene TRBJ2-1; tentatively, D is TRBD1 (6 bases). Germline V gene data show CDR1 as MNHNS and CDR2 as SASEGT. Trimming shortened V by 8 bases and J by 6 bases, and 23 bases separated the two germline ends. This CDR3 has 16 amino acids. The CDR3 DNA sequence: TGTGCCAGCCACCCCCCGTCAGGGGATAATCCCAATGAGCAGTTCTTC. Amino acid sequence: CASHPPSGDNPNEQFF.

This clonotype has a handful of counts. This chain connects TRBV2 to TRBJ2-7; D is uncertain. CDR1 and CDR2 from the germline V gene are SNHLY and FYNNEI. V lost 2 bases, J lost 5 bases, and 1 base lay in between. The CDR3 covers 10 residues. This chain's CDR3 is CASSENEQYF. As DNA, the CDR3 is TGTGCCAGCAGTGAAAACGAGCAGTACTTC.

This chain connects TRBV14 to TRBJ2-1; no firm D call. V was pared by 0 bases and J by 6 bases, with 15 bases between. The CDR3 is made up of 16 amino acids. CDR1 and CDR2 from the germline V gene are SGHDN and FVKESK. CDR3 nucleotide sequence: TGTGCCAGCAGCCAAGAGATGGGGTGGCCGGTCAATGAGCAGTTCTTC. It yields the protein CASSQEMGWPVNEQFF.

The V and J genes are TRBV3-1 and TRBJ2-5, with D perhaps TRBD2 (6 bases). This CDR3 has 14 residues. V lost 4 bases and J 4 bases, leaving 13 bases between the germline ends. Germline CDR1 reads LGHDT; CDR2 reads YNNKEL (reference sequence). In nucleotides, the CDR3 is TGTGCCAGCAGCCGCCCGGGGGTTGGAGAGACCCAGTACTTC. This sequence encodes CASSRPGVGETQYF.

The sample holds a few counts of this clonotype. The rearrangement uses TRBV25-1 and TRBJ2-1; 11 bases align to TRBD2. V shed 3 bases and J 3 bases; nucleotides not matched to a gene: 7. This CDR3 is built from 17 residues. CDR1 and CDR2 (germline): MGHDK, SYGVNS. The CDR3 DNA sequence: TGTGCCAGCAGTGACCTAGCGGGGGGCCAATACTACAATGAGCAGTTCTTC. The encoded protein is CASSDLAGGQYYNEQFF.

This clonotype was recorded at least ten times. V and J are TRBV7-6 and TRBJ1-1; TRBD1 is a possible D gene (5 bases). The CDR3 has 17 residues. Trimming pared 3 bases from V and 4 bases from J, leaving 21 bases between. Germline V CDR1 and CDR2: SGHVS, FNYEAQ. In DNA form, the CDR3 reads TGTGCCAGCAGCTTTACGGACACCTCCCAGTGGTTCACTGAAGCTTTCTTT. It encodes CASSFTDTSQWFTEAFF.

The chain combines TRBV7-9 with TRBJ1-1; 8 bases are shared with TRBD1. Looked up from germline, CDR1 is SEHNR and CDR2 is FQNEAQ (reference sequence). The CDR3 runs 15 residues. Trimming took 5 bases from V and 5 from J; bases not matched to a gene: 10. The DNA of the CDR3 is TGTGCCAGCAGCCCGGTGGGACAGGAGCCTACTGAAGCTTTCTTT. It translates to CASSPVGQEPTEAFF.

This clonotype was counted at least ten times. V is TRBV10-3 and J is TRBJ2-6; 10 bases fit TRBD2. The CDR3 sequence is 19 residues long. Looked up from germline, CDR1 is ENHRY and CDR2 is SYGVKD. Trimming took 0 bases from V and 4 from J; bases not matched to a gene: 9. CDR3 DNA sequence: TGTGCCATCAGTGAGTCGACAGCGGGGGGGCCGAGAGGGGCCAACGTCCTGACTTTC. This sequence encodes CAISESTAGGPRGANVLTF.

This clonotype occurred many times. The CDR3 loop is CASSSLAGGRDNEQFF. CDR3 DNA: TGTGCCAGCAGCTCCCTGGCGGGGGGGAGGGACAATGAGCAGTTCTTC. V and J are TRBV7-2 and TRBJ2-1; 9 positions match TRBD2. This CDR3 spans 16 amino acids. V lost 4 bases and J lost 5; bases outside the gene matches: 9. Germline assignment: CDR1 SGHTA and CDR2 FQGNSA.

The chain joins TRBV25-1 to TRBJ2-5; no reliable D call. Trimming removed 7 bases at V and 0 bases at J, with 9 bases between. Germline V lookup: CDR1 MGHDK, CDR2 SYGVNS. The CDR3 consists of 13 residues. The CDR3: CASIPPDQETQYF. CDR3 DNA sequence: TGTGCCAGCATCCCCCCAGACCAAGAGACCCAGTACTTC.

In this sample, this clonotype turned up many times. The chain uses TRBV7-8 and TRBJ2-1; D uncertain. The CDR3 has 14 amino acids. The V gene lost 5 bases and the J gene lost 4 bases, with 12 bases spanning the gap. Germline V lookup: CDR1 SGHVS, CDR2 FQNEAQ. The CDR3, as DNA: TGTGCCAGCAGCCAAGATGGGGATTACAATGAGCAGTTCTTC. This sequence encodes CASSQDGDYNEQFF. The full variable domain, its missing parts supplied by reference TRBV7-8 and TRBJ2-1, is GAGVSQSPRYKVAKRGQDVALRCDPISGHVSLFWYQQALGQGPEFLTYFQNEAQLDKSGLPSDRFFAERPEGSVSTLKIQRTQQEDSAVYLCASSQDGDYNEQFFGPGTRLTVL.

This clonotype has just a few counts. The V call is TRBV4-1, the J call TRBJ1-5, with D possibly being TRBD1 (5 bases). The CDR3 is made up of 15 amino acids. V lost 0 bases and J 3 bases, leaving 9 bases between the germline ends. Germline V gene data show CDR1 as MGHRA and CDR2 as YSYEKL. The CDR3 region is CASSQETALNQPQHF. CDR3 sequence (DNA): TGCGCCAGCAGCCAAGAGACAGCTCTCAATCAGCCCCAGCATTTT.

The chain recombines TRBV20-1 with TRBJ2-5; D may be TRBD1 (5 bases). The V gene lost 3 bases and the J gene lost 1 base, with 15 bases spanning the gap. Germline V gene data show CDR1 as DFQATT and CDR2 as SNEGSKA (reference sequence). CDR3 length: 15 amino acids. This CDR3 reads CSASSWQGVQETQYF. As DNA, the CDR3 is TGCAGTGCTAGTTCGTGGCAAGGGGTCCAAGAGACCCAGTACTTC.

The V call is TRBV7-9, the J call TRBJ1-4, with TRBD1 matching over 7 bases. This CDR3 has 18 amino acids. Germline CDR1 is SEHNR and CDR2 is FQNEAQ (reference sequence). V shed 5 bases and J 3 bases; nucleotides not matched to a gene: 15. This CDR3 reads CASSLGRQEGAANEKLFF. In nucleotides, the CDR3 is TGTGCCAGCAGCCTTGGAAGACAAGAGGGGGCGGCTAATGAAAAACTGTTTTTT. Drawing the rest from reference TRBV7-9 and TRBJ1-4, the complete variable domain is DTGVSQNPRHKITKRGQNVTFRCDPISEHNRLYWYRQTLGQGPEFLTYFQNEAQLEKSRLLSDRFSAERPKGSFSTLEIQRTEQGDSAMYLCASSLGRQEGAANEKLFFGSGTQLSVL.

This clonotype appeared a few times. The CDR3 region is CASLGGPNTEAFF. The CDR3 nucleotides read TGCGCCAGCCTAGGAGGCCCGAACACTGAAGCTTTCTTT. J is TRBJ1-1 and V is TRBV4-1; D uncertain. Trimming stripped 8 bases from V and 1 base from J, with 11 bases between. The CDR3 covers 13 residues. Germline CDR1 reads MGHRA; CDR2 reads YSYEKL.

This clonotype has just a few counts. This chain joins TRBV27 and TRBJ1-1, with D hard to call. The CDR3 extends over 14 amino acids. V was trimmed by 2 bases and J by 7 bases, leaving 14 bases between them. Germline loops: CDR1 MNHEY, CDR2 SMNVEV (reference sequence). DNA of the CDR3: TGTGCCAGCAGTTTACTCTCCAGCGGGGTTGAAGCTTTCTTT. Protein: CASSLLSSGVEAFF.

The sample holds many counts of this clonotype. The J gene is TRBJ2-7, the V gene TRBV7-8, with 7 bases identical to TRBD2. The V segment lost 1 base and the J segment 7 bases; nucleotides outside the gene matches: 4. CDR1 and CDR2 from the germline V gene are SGHVS and FQNEAQ. There are 13 residues in the CDR3. CDR3 coding DNA: TGTGCCAGCAGCTTAGGGGGGGGTTGGGAGCAGTACGTC. Protein sequence: CASSLGGGWEQYV.

The chain couples TRBV19 to TRBJ1-1; D remains ambiguous. Germline CDR1 is LNHDA and CDR2 is SQIVND (reference sequence). The CDR3 loop spans 14 amino acids. Deletions cut 3 bases from V and 1 base from J, with 9 bases between. The CDR3 region is CASSIYVENTEAFF. The CDR3 nucleotides are TGTGCCAGTAGTATTTATGTAGAGAACACTGAAGCTTTCTTT.

The gene calls are TRBV20-1 and TRBJ2-7, with TRBD1 identical over 7 bases. CDR1 is DFQATT and CDR2 is SNEGSKA in the germline V gene (reference sequence). After removal of 0 bases from V and 0 bases from J, the junction contained 5 bases not matched to a gene. CDR3 size: 15 residues. The CDR3 sequence: CSARDKGQSSYEQYF. The CDR3, as DNA: TGCAGTGCTAGAGATAAGGGACAGTCCTCCTACGAGCAGTACTTC.

This clonotype was counted only a few times. The J gene is TRBJ2-7, the V gene TRBV19; D might be TRBD1 or TRBD2, each matching 5 bases. V shed 5 bases and J shed 1 base, with 15 bases lying between them. The CDR3 is made up of 15 amino acids. CDR1 is LNHDA and CDR2 is SQIVND in the germline V gene (reference sequence). CDR3 loop: CASSASGTSSYEQYF. Here the CDR3 DNA reads TGTGCCAGTAGTGCCTCCGGGACGTCGTCCTACGAGCAGTACTTC. The complete variable domain, with remaining parts taken from reference TRBV19 and TRBJ2-7, reads DGGITQSPKYLFRKEGQNVTLSCEQNLNHDAMYWYRQDPGQGLRLIYYSQIVNDFQKGDIAEGYSVSREKKESFPLTVTSAQKNPTAFYLCASSASGTSSYEQYFGPGTRLTVT.

There are many counts of this clonotype. This chain links TRBV7-2 with TRBJ2-2; D is undetermined. V lost 4 bases and J lost 6, with 6 bases in between. The CDR3 has 12 residues. The germline gives CDR1 SGHTA, CDR2 FQGNSA. DNA of the CDR3: TGTGCCAGCAGCTGGGATGCCGGGGAGCTGTTTTTT. It translates to CASSWDAGELFF.

This clonotype came up many times. The chain employs TRBV9 and TRBJ2-7; D may correspond to TRBD1 or TRBD2 (5 bases each). The germline CDR1 and CDR2 sequences are SGDLS and YYNGEE. Trimming removed 3 bases from V and 6 bases from J, with 13 bases in between. The CDR3 loop spans 13 amino acids. This CDR3 reads CASSAGTSGEQYV. In nucleotides, the CDR3 is TGTGCCAGCAGCGCCGGGACCTCGGGCGAGCAGTACGTC.

The gene calls are TRBV6-1 and TRBJ2-1; either TRBD1 or TRBD2 may supply D (5 bases each). CDR3 length equals 15 residues. V was trimmed by 2 bases and J by 2 bases, leaving 10 bases between them. Germline values: CDR1 MNHNS, CDR2 SASEGT. The CDR3 is CASSEYEGTYNEQFF. CDR3 nucleotide sequence: TGTGCCAGCAGTGAATATGAGGGGACCTACAATGAGCAGTTCTTC.

The chain recombines TRBV7-4 with TRBJ2-7, with D perhaps TRBD1 (6 bases). Germline CDR1 is SGHVT and CDR2 is SQSDAQ. With 6 bases removed from V and 2 bases from J, the gap between germline ends came to 11 bases. The length of the CDR3 is 13 residues. The CDR3 coding sequence is TGTGCCAGCAGGGGGGCAGGGACCTACGAGCAGTACGTC. The encoded protein is CASRGAGTYEQYV.

This clonotype has ten or more counts. CDR3 bases: TGTGCCAGCAGCTTAGAGCGGGGACCGTGGCAGTTCTTC. Translated: CASSLERGPWQFF. The genes are TRBV7-2 and TRBJ2-1; the match to TRBD2 covers 7 bases. Germline V gene data show CDR1 as SGHTA and CDR2 as FQGNSA. This CDR3 has 13 amino acids. With V trimmed by 1 base and J by 12 bases, 6 bases remained unmatched.

With respect to this clonotype: Compared with germline, one end of the junction differs, possibly owing to a read error. The chain employs TRBV27 and TRBJ1-1, with 7 bases aligning to TRBD1. The CDR3 is 14 amino acids. Germline lookup yields CDR1 MNHEY and CDR2 SMNVEV (reference sequence). The CDR3 DNA reads as TGTGCCGGCAGACAGACAGGGTTCGACACTGAAGCTTTCTTT. Translation: CAGRQTGFDTEAFF.

The rearrangement links TRBV28 to TRBJ1-6; the match to TRBD1 covers 12 bases. The V segment lost 6 bases and the J segment 5 bases; nucleotides outside the gene matches: 5. This CDR3 contains 16 residues. Germline loops: CDR1 MDHEN, CDR2 SYDVKM. The CDR3 DNA sequence: TGTGCCAGCAGGTCCGGGACAGGGGGCAATAATTCACCCCTCCACTTT. It yields the protein CASRSGTGGNNSPLHF. The entire variable domain, with the rest obtained from reference TRBV28 and TRBJ1-6, is as follows: DVKVTQSSRYLVKRTGEKVFLECVQDMDHENMFWYRQDPGLGLRLIYFSYDVKMKEKGDIPEGYSVSREKKERFSLILESASTNQTSMYLCASRSGTGGNNSPLHFGNGTRLTVT.